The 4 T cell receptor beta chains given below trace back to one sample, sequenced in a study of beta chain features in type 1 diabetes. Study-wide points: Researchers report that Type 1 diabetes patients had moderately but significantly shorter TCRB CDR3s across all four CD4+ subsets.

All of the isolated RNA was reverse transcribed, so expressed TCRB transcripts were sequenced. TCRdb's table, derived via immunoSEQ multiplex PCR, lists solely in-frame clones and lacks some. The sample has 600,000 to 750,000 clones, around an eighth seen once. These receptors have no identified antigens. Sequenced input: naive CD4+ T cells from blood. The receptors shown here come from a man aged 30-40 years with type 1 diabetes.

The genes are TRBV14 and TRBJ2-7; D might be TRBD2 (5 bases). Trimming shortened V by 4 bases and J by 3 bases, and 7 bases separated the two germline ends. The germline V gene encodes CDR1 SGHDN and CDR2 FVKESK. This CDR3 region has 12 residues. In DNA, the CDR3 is TGTGCCAGCAGCCCAGACTACTACGAGCAGTACTTC. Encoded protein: CASSPDYYEQYF. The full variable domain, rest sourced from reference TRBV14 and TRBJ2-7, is EAGVTQFPSHSVIEKGQTVTLRCDPISGHDNLYWYRRVMGKEIKFLLHFVKESKQDESGMPNNRFLAERTGGTYSTLKVQPAELEDSGVYFCASSPDYYEQYFGPGTRLTVT.

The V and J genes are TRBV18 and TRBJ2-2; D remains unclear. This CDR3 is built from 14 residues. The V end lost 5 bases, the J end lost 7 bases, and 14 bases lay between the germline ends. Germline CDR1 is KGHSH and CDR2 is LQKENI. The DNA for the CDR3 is TGTGCCAGCTCATCCCGAGGCACGGACGGGGAGCTGTTTTTT. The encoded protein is CASSSRGTDGELFF. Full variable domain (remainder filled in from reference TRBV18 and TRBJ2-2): NAGVMQNPRHLVRRRGQEARLRCSPMKGHSHVYWYRQLPEEGLKFMVYLQKENIIDESGMPKERFSAEFPKEGPSILRIQQVVRGDSAAYFCASSSRGTDGELFFGEGSRLTVL.

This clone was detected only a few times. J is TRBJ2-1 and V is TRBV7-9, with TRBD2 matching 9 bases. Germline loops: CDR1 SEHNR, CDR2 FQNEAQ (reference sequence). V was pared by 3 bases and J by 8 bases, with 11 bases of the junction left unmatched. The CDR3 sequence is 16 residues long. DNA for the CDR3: TGTGCCAGCAGCTTTACGTTGGCTAGCGGGGTAGATGAGCAGTTCTTC. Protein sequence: CASSFTLASGVDEQFF. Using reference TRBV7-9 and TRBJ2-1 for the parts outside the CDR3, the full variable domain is DTGVSQNPRHKITKRGQNVTFRCDPISEHNRLYWYRQTLGQGPEFLTYFQNEAQLEKSRLLSDRFSAERPKGSFSTLEIQRTEQGDSAMYLCASSFTLASGVDEQFFGPGTRLTVL.

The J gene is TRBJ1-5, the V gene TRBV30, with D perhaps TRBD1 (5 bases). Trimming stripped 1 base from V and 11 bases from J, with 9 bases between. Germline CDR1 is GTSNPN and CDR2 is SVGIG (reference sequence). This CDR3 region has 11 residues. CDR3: CAWSGGRAQHF. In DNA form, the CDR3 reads TGTGCCTGGAGTGGGGGGAGAGCCCAGCATTTT.